The 26 T cell receptor beta chains reported below all come from one sample, sequenced in a study of memory CD4+ T cells and cytomegalovirus serostatus. The sort gate was single viable CD3+CD4+CD8-CD45RO+ cells for memory CD4+ T cells. The protocol was immunoSEQ multiplex PCR, while the TCRdb copy is restricted to in-frame clones and leaves out a portion. The repertoire holds tens of thousands of clones, around 70% seen once, with 1.2% in the top ten. The sequenced material came from memory CD4+ T cells from blood. The origin of the receptors is an adult in good health and CMV-seropositive.

This chain uses TRBV19 with TRBJ2-7; D is unclear. This CDR3 spans 14 amino acids. From germline, CDR1 is LNHDA and CDR2 SQIVND (reference sequence). V was trimmed by 1 base and J by 2 bases, leaving 9 bases between them. CDR3 protein: CASSIVSRTYEQYF. The CDR3 DNA sequence: TGTGCCAGTAGTATAGTTTCCAGGACCTACGAGCAGTACTTC.

The rearrangement joins TRBV11-3 to TRBJ2-5; either TRBD1 or TRBD2 may fit D (5 bases each). Trimming took 2 bases from V and 3 from J, leaving 7 bases between them. The CDR3 has 13 amino acids. CDR1 is SGHNT and CDR2 is YENEEA in the germline V gene. The CDR3 here is CASSLRGEETQYF. Written as DNA, the CDR3 is TGTGCCAGCAGCTTAAGAGGGGAAGAGACCCAGTACTTC.

This chain joins TRBV29-1 and TRBJ2-2; TRBD1 aligns across 7 bases. From germline, CDR1 is SQVTM and CDR2 ANQGSEA. The CDR3 has 14 amino acids. V lost 4 bases and J lost 7; bases outside the gene matches: 9. The CDR3 sequence is CSVALTQGDGELFF. CDR3 sequence (DNA): TGCAGCGTTGCCTTAACCCAGGGGGACGGGGAGCTGTTTTTT.

This chain uses TRBV2 with TRBJ2-7; D is perhaps TRBD2 (5 bases). The ends were cut back, 7 bases at V and 0 bases at J, with 13 bases in the middle. The CDR3 has 14 residues. In germline, CDR1 is SNHLY, CDR2 FYNNEI. CDR3 DNA: TGTGCCAGCACTCAGCGGATCCACTCCTACGAGCAGTACTTC. It yields the protein CASTQRIHSYEQYF.

The V and J genes are TRBV5-1 and TRBJ1-1, with 8 bases lining up with TRBD1. The CDR3 runs 15 residues. CDR1 and CDR2 (germline): SGHRS, YFSETQ. V was clipped by 1 base and J by 3 bases; unmatched bases: 5. Here the CDR3 reads CASSLSTGGYTEAFF. CDR3 nucleotide sequence: TGCGCCAGCAGCTTGTCCACAGGGGGGTACACTGAAGCTTTCTTT.

This clone was observed a handful of times. This sequence joins TRBV14 and TRBJ1-1; no clear D. In germline, CDR1 is SGHDN, CDR2 FVKESK. Trimming pared 3 bases from V and 4 bases from J, leaving 12 bases between. The CDR3 runs 14 residues. CDR3: CASSHLERGTEAFF. CDR3 in DNA: TGTGCCAGCAGCCACCTAGAACGGGGCACTGAAGCTTTCTTT.

The rearrangement uses TRBV2 and TRBJ1-2; 8 positions match TRBD1. V gave up 7 bases and J gave up 6 bases; unmatched junction bases: 10. The CDR3 is made up of 14 amino acids. Germline values: CDR1 SNHLY, CDR2 FYNNEI. The CDR3 nucleotides are TGTGCCAGCACCGGACAGGGCGTACGGAATGGCTACACCTTC. It encodes CASTGQGVRNGYTF.

J is TRBJ2-2 and V is TRBV6-1, with 7 nucleotides matching TRBD1. CDR1 and CDR2 from the germline V gene are MNHNS and SASEGT. The CDR3 spans 16 residues. With V trimmed by 6 bases and J by 0 bases, 7 bases remained unmatched. The CDR3 sequence: CASRERQGANTGELFF. CDR3 DNA sequence: TGTGCCAGCAGGGAACGGCAGGGGGCGAACACCGGGGAGCTGTTTTTT.

The V and J genes are TRBV4-2 and TRBJ2-3; D might be TRBD2 (6 bases). This CDR3 region has 16 residues. V was clipped by 0 bases and J by 2 bases, with 12 bases between them. In germline, CDR1 is LGHNA, CDR2 YNFKEQ. As DNA, the CDR3 is TGTGCCAGCAGCCAAGATGAGGGCGGGGTCACAGATACGCAGTATTTT. Translating it yields CASSQDEGGVTDTQYF.

This chain connects TRBV2 to TRBJ2-5; D could derive from TRBD1 or TRBD2 (5 bases each). This CDR3 has 14 amino acids. CDR1 is SNHLY and CDR2 is FYNNEI in the germline V gene. The ends were cut back, 7 bases at V and 5 bases at J, with 17 bases in the middle. Here the CDR3 reads CASTRDGGSETQYF. CDR3 bases: TGTGCCAGCACTAGGGACGGAGGCAGCGAGACCCAGTACTTC.

The chain combines TRBV19 with TRBJ1-4; D remains unclear. The ends were cut back, 3 bases at V and 6 bases at J, with 11 bases in the middle. CDR3 size: 14 residues. In germline, CDR1 is LNHDA, CDR2 SQIVND (reference sequence). CDR3 DNA: TGTGCCAGTAGTATCCGCCACTCGGATGAAAAACTGTTTTTT. Its translation: CASSIRHSDEKLFF.

About this clone: An end of the junction differs from the germline gene, which may be a read error. The CDR3 reads CASSGTGGIGETQYF. The CDR3 nucleotides read TGTGCTAGCAGTGGGACAGGGGGTATTGGGGAGACCCAGTACTTC. The chain employs TRBV7-7 and TRBJ2-5; 11 bases match TRBD1. The CDR3 totals 15 residues. Germline V gene lookup returns CDR1 SSHAT and CDR2 FNYEAQ (reference sequence).

The genes are TRBV5-5 and TRBJ1-6, with D uncertain. CDR3 length: 17 amino acids. Germline V gives CDR1 SGHKS, CDR2 YYEKEE (reference sequence). The V end lost 4 bases, the J end lost 0 bases, and 14 bases lay between the germline ends. The CDR3 reads CASSRTTSGSYNSPLHF. DNA for the CDR3: TGTGCCAGCAGCCGAACTACATCAGGCTCCTATAATTCACCCCTCCACTTT.

The chain couples TRBV5-1 to TRBJ1-4; D ambiguous. Germline V gives CDR1 SGHRS, CDR2 YFSETQ. V dropped 4 bases and J dropped 2 bases, with 9 bases sitting between them. The CDR3 sequence is 14 residues long. The CDR3 DNA is TGCGCCAGCAGCGAGGGTTGGACTAATGAAAAACTGTTTTTT. It yields the protein CASSEGWTNEKLFF.

The rearrangement links TRBV19 to TRBJ2-5; D is possibly TRBD1 (5 bases). The CDR3 has 13 residues. CDR1 and CDR2 (germline): LNHDA, SQIVND (reference sequence). The V gene lost 8 bases and the J gene lost 2 bases, with 12 bases spanning the gap. CDR3 region: CASSDTLQETQYF. The CDR3 coding sequence is TGTGCCAGTTCGGACACCTTACAAGAGACCCAGTACTTC.

The chain has TRBV28 and TRBJ1-3; no firm D call. The CDR3 length is 13 residues. Trimming left V 5 bases short and J 3 bases short, with 8 bases between. The germline gives CDR1 MDHEN, CDR2 SYDVKM. This chain's CDR3 is CASSTGFGNTIYF. CDR3 coding DNA: TGTGCCAGCAGTACCGGTTTTGGAAACACCATATATTTT.

Of note for this clone: The same CDR3 arises from other DNA sequences in this sample as well. This chain uses TRBV10-2 with TRBJ1-5; D remains ambiguous. The CDR3 runs to 15 residues. Germline CDR1 WSHSY, CDR2 SAAADI. Trimming took off 2 bases at V and 4 bases at J, with 12 bases between the two ends. CDR3 nucleotide sequence: TGCGCCAGCAGTGAGAATAGGGAGCGGAATCAGCCCCAGCATTTT. Translation gives CASSENRERNQPQHF.

Only a few counts were recorded for this clone. The chain is built from TRBV4-3 and TRBJ1-4, with 8 bases fitting TRBD1. V dropped 0 bases and J dropped 8; count of bases not matched to a gene: 8. Looked up from germline, CDR1 is LGHNA and CDR2 is YSLEER. The CDR3 is made up of 16 amino acids. Here the CDR3 reads CASSQEYRGRSEKLFF. The CDR3 DNA follows: TGCGCCAGCAGCCAAGAGTACAGGGGGAGAAGCGAAAAACTGTTTTTT.

The rearrangement links TRBV25-1 to TRBJ2-5; 9 bases line up with TRBD1. The length of the CDR3 is 15 residues. J lost 2 bases, V lost 6 bases, and 7 bases had no gene match. Germline CDR1 and CDR2: MGHDK and SYGVNS. This chain's CDR3 is CASSSRDREQETQYF. The DNA of the CDR3 is TGTGCCAGCAGCTCCCGGGACAGGGAACAAGAGACCCAGTACTTC.

Here the CDR3 DNA reads TGTGCCAGCAGCTTGGCCGGACCAGGATATGGCTACACCTTC. It encodes CASSLAGPGYGYTF. This chain uses TRBV5-4 with TRBJ1-2; D is unclear. The CDR3 spans 14 residues. Per germline, CDR1 SGHNT and CDR2 YYREEE (reference sequence). V was pared by 0 bases and J by 5 bases, with 11 bases between.

The J gene is TRBJ1-4, the V gene TRBV6-5; 8 nucleotides match TRBD1. The CDR3 contains 14 residues. Germline CDR1 MNHEY, CDR2 SVGAGI. V trimming: 6 bases; J trimming: 8 bases; junction bases outside the gene matches: 8. CDR3 in DNA: TGTGCCAGCAGCATGGACAGGGAGGGGGAAAAACTGTTTTTT. Translation: CASSMDREGEKLFF.

A few counts support this clone. The rearrangement uses TRBV2 and TRBJ2-1, with a weak D call TRBD2 (5 bases). Looked up from germline, CDR1 is SNHLY and CDR2 is FYNNEI. The CDR3 runs to 16 residues. V lost 1 base, J lost 6 bases, and 16 bases lay in between. CDR3: CASSEVDYSSVNEQFF. CDR3 coding DNA: TGTGCCAGCAGTGAAGTAGACTATAGTAGTGTCAATGAGCAGTTCTTC.

This clone appeared once. The chain combines TRBV27 with TRBJ2-2; D is undetermined. V lost 5 bases to trimming and J lost 4 bases, with 8 bases between them. Germline CDR1 and CDR2: MNHEY and SMNVEV (reference sequence). The CDR3 contains 13 residues. The CDR3 DNA follows: TGTGCCAGCAGTCCCTTGGCCACCGGGGAGCTGTTTTTT. Translating gives CASSPLATGELFF.

The genes are TRBV19 and TRBJ1-1; 7 nucleotides agree with TRBD1. CDR3 size: 14 residues. Germline loops: CDR1 LNHDA, CDR2 SQIVND (reference sequence). The trim removed 5 bases at V and 1 base at J, leaving 4 bases unmatched. The CDR3 reads CASSWDRKNTEAFF. The CDR3 nucleotides are TGTGCCAGTAGTTGGGACAGAAAGAACACTGAAGCTTTCTTT.

V gene TRBV5-6 combines with J gene TRBJ2-3; perhaps D is TRBD1 or TRBD2 (5 bases each). The germline gives CDR1 SGHDT, CDR2 YYEEEE. V was pared by 2 bases and J by 2 bases, with 24 bases between. The CDR3 is 19 residues long. This CDR3 reads CASSFPRPLGAELTDTQYF. The CDR3 DNA reads as TGTGCCAGCAGCTTCCCAAGGCCTCTCGGGGCGGAACTCACAGATACGCAGTATTTT. Full variable domain (outside the CDR3, taken from reference TRBV5-6 and TRBJ2-3): DAGVTQSPTHLIKTRGQQVTLRCSPKSGHDTVSWYQQALGQGPQFIFQYYEEEERQRGNFPDRFSGHQFPNYSSELNVNALLLGDSALYLCASSFPRPLGAELTDTQYFGPGTRLTVL.

J is TRBJ2-3 and V is TRBV7-9; D uncertain. This CDR3 is built from 16 residues. In germline, CDR1 is SEHNR, CDR2 FQNEAQ (reference sequence). V dropped 2 bases and J dropped 2 bases, with 14 bases sitting between them. The CDR3 spells CASSLISDRYTDTQYF. The CDR3, as DNA: TGTGCCAGCAGCTTAATATCGGACCGATACACAGATACGCAGTATTTT.